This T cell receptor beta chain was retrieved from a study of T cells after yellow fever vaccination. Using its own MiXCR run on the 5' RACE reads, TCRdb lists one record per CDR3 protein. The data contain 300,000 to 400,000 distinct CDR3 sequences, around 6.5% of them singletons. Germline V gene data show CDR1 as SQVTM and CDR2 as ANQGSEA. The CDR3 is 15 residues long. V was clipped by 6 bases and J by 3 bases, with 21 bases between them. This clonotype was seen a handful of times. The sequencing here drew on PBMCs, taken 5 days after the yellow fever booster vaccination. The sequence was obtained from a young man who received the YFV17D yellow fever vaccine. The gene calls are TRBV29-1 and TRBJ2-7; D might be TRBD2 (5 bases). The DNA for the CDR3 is TGCAGCGTAAAAACTAGGGAAACATTACACTACGAGCAGTACTTC. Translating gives CSVKTRETLHYEQYF.